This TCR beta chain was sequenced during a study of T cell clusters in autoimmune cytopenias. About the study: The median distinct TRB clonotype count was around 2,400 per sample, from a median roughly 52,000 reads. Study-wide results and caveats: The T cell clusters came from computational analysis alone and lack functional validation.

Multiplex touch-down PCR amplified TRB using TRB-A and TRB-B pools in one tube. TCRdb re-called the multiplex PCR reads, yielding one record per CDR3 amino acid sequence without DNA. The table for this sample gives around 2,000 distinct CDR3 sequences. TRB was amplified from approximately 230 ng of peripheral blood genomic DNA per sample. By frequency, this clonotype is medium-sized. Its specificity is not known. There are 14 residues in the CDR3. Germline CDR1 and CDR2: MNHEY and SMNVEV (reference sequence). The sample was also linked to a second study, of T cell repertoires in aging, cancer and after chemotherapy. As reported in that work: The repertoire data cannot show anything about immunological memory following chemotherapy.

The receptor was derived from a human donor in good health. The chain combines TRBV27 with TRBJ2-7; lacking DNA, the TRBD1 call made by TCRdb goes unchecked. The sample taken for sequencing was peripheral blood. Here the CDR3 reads CASSLGTPPYEQYF.